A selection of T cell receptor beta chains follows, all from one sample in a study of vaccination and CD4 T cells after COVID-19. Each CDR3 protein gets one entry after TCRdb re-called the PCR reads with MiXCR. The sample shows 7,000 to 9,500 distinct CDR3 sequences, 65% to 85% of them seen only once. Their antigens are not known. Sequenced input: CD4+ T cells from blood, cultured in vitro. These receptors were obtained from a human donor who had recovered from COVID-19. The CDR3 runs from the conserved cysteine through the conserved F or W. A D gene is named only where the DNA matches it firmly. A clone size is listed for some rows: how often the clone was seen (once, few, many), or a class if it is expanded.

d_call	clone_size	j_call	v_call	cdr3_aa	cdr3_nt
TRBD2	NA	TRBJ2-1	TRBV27	CASSLLVTSGSGEQFF	TGTGCCAGCAGTCTTCTCGTGACTAGCGGGAGTGGTGAGCAGTTCTTC
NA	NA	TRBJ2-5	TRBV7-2	CASSLVTGRRETQYF	TGTGCCAGCAGCTTAGTAACGGGGCGGCGGGAGACCCAGTACTTC
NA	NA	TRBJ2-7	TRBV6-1	CASSRAGNYEQYF	TGTGCCAGCAGCCGGGCAGGGAACTACGAGCAGTACTTC
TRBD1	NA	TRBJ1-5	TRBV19	CASSILLQGGQPQHF	TGTGCCAGTAGTATTTTACTTCAAGGGGGCCAGCCCCAGCATTTT
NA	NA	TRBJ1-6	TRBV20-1	CSARPLSYNSPLHF	TGCAGTGCTAGACCGCTCTCCTATAATTCACCCCTCCACTTT
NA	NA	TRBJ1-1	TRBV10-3	CAIRPDGAVAEAFF	TGTGCCATCCGACCCGATGGGGCCGTCGCTGAAGCTTTCTTT
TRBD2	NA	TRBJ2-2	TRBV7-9	CASSTSGRGSTGELFF	TGTGCCAGCAGCACTAGCGGGAGAGGGTCCACCGGGGAGCTGTTTTTT
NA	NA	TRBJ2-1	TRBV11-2	CASSPPVGEQFF	TGTGCCAGCAGCCCACCCGTTGGTGAGCAGTTCTTC
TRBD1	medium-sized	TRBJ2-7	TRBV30	CACYRGAYEQYF	TGTGCCTGTTACAGGGGGGCCTACGAGCAGTACTTC
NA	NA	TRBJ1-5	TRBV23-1	CASSPPGQEYQPQHF	TGCGCCAGCAGTCCCCCCGGGCAGGAGTATCAGCCCCAGCATTTT
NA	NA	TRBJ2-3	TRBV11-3	CASSLSDTQYF	TGTGCCAGCAGCCTGTCAGATACGCAGTATTTT
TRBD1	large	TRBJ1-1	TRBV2	CASSESQGGRTEAFF	TGTGCCAGCAGTGAATCCCAGGGGGGGAGGACTGAAGCTTTCTTT
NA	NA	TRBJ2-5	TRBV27	CASSPGTLETQYF	TGTGCCAGCAGTCCCGGGACTCTGGAGACCCAGTACTTC
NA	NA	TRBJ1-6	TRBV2	CASIRGNYNSPLHF	TGTGCCAGCATCAGGGGTAACTATAATTCACCCCTCCACTTT
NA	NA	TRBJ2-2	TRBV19	CASSPLGTVTGELFF	TGTGCCAGTAGTCCCCTCGGGACGGTCACCGGGGAGCTGTTTTTT
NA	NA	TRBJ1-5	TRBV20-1	CSAVQGDSNQPQHF	TGCAGTGCCGTACAGGGAGATAGCAATCAGCCCCAGCATTTT
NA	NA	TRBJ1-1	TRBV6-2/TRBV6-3	CASSPRDRPWTEAFF	TGTGCCAGCAGCCCTAGGGACCGTCCGTGGACTGAAGCTTTCTTT
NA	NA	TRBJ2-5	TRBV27	CASSDRTVGETQYF	TGTGCCAGCAGTGATAGGACCGTGGGAGAGACCCAGTACTTC
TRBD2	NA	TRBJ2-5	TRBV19	CASSILSGGGRETQYF	TGTGCCAGTAGTATTTTGAGCGGGGGGGGCCGCGAGACCCAGTACTTC
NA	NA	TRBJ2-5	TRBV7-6	CASSLRQRETQYF	TGTGCCAGCAGCTTACGGCAGCGGGAGACCCAGTACTTC
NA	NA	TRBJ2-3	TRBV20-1	CSARGPPVKEAGEADTQYF	TGCAGTGCTAGGGGACCGCCGGTGAAGGAGGCAGGGGAGGCAGATACGCAGTATTTT
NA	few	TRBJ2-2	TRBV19	CASKVRGEVNTGELFF	TGTGCCAGTAAGGTTAGGGGCGAGGTTAACACCGGGGAGCTGTTTTTT
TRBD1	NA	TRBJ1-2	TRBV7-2	CASSSTGTALGYTF	TGTGCCAGCAGCTCGACCGGGACAGCTCTTGGCTACACCTTC
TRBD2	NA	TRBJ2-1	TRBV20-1	CSARRGAYFNEQFF	TGCAGTGCGAGGCGGGGGGCATACTTCAATGAGCAGTTCTTC
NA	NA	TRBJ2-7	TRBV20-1	CSARVSRGSSYEQYF	TGCAGTGCTAGAGTTTCTCGGGGGAGCTCCTACGAGCAGTACTTC
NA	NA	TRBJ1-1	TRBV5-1	CASSSGVNTEAFF	TGCGCCAGCAGTTCAGGGGTGAACACTGAAGCTTTCTTT
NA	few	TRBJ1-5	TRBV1	CTSTAWRKPNQPQHF	TGCACCAGCACCGCGTGGCGGAAACCCAATCAGCCCCAGCATTTT
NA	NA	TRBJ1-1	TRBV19	CASSIGAGLNTEAFF	TGTGCCAGTAGTATTGGGGCAGGCCTGAACACTGAAGCTTTCTTT
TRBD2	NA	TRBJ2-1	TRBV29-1	CSVLGLAGVKTYNEQFF	TGCAGCGTACTAGGACTAGCGGGAGTAAAAACCTACAATGAGCAGTTCTTC
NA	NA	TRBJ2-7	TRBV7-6	CASSNDPYEQYF	TGTGCCAGCAGCAACGACCCCTACGAGCAGTACTTC
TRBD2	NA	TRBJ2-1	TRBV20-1	CSASNLGLAGVREQFF	TGCAGTGCTAGCAATCTGGGACTAGCGGGAGTACGCGAGCAGTTCTTC
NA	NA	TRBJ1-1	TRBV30	CACGYTEAFF	TGTGCCTGTGGTTACACTGAAGCTTTCTTT
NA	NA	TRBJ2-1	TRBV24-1	CATSDFWGNEQFF	TGTGCCACCAGTGATTTCTGGGGGAATGAGCAGTTCTTC
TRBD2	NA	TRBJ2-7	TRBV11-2	CASSFGLAVSYEQYF	TGTGCCAGCAGCTTCGGACTAGCGGTTTCCTACGAGCAGTACTTC
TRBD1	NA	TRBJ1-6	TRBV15	CATSRDQGGSRYNSPLHF	TGTGCCACCAGCAGAGATCAGGGGGGCTCCCGGTATAATTCACCCCTCCACTTT
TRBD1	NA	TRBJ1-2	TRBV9	CASSVLRGRGGYTF	TGTGCCAGCAGCGTATTAAGGGGGCGTGGTGGCTACACCTTC
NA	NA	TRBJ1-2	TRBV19	CASSIGAGGIYGYTF	TGTGCCAGTAGTATAGGGGCGGGGGGGATCTATGGCTACACCTTC
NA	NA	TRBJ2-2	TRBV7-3	CASTPGGTDGELFF	TGTGCCAGCACCCCCGGAGGTACAGACGGGGAGCTGTTTTTT
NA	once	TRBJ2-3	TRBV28	CASSSQAAPPRDTQYF	TGTGCCAGCAGTTCCCAGGCGGCCCCCCCACGGGATACGCAGTATTTT
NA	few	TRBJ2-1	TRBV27	CASSPRDTEQFF	TGTGCCAGCAGCCCTCGGGACACCGAGCAGTTCTTC
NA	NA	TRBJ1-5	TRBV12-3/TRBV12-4	CASSLEESNQPQHF	TGTGCCAGCAGTTTAGAGGAGAGCAATCAGCCCCAGCATTTT
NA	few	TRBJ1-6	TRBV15	CATSKLQGSSYNSPLHF	TGTGCCACCAGCAAGCTCCAGGGGAGCTCCTATAATTCACCCCTCCACTTT
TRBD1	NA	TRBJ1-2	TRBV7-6	CASSPARDSRLGYGYTF	TGTGCCAGCAGCCCCGCACGGGACAGCCGGTTGGGCTATGGCTACACCTTC
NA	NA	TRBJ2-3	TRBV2	CASSDPGERADTQYF	TGTGCCAGCAGTGATCCGGGGGAGCGCGCAGATACGCAGTATTTT
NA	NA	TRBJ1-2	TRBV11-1	CASSVGVKYGYTF	TGTGCCAGCAGCGTGGGGGTTAAGTATGGCTACACCTTC
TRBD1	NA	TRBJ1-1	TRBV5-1	CASSLRGTENTEAFF	TGCGCCAGCAGCTTACGAGGGACAGAGAACACTGAAGCTTTCTTT
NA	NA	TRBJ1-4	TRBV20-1	CSARDRTGRYNEKLFF	TGCAGTGCTAGAGATCGTACAGGGAGATATAATGAAAAACTGTTTTTT